This TCR beta chain emerged from a study of PD-1 blockade in classical Hodgkin lymphoma. Study findings and constraints: Compared with healthy donors, newly diagnosed patients reportedly showed lower baseline TCR diversity.

Every patient experienced relapse after autologous stem cell transplantation, and brentuximab vedotin exposure varied. When best responses were assessed, they were complete response, partial response or progressive disease. Profiled with immunoSEQ multiplex PCR; TCRdb holds only in-frame clones, not every one. The table shows more than 30,000 clones, with 76% occurring only once. Germline V lookup: CDR1 LNHDA, CDR2 SQIVND (reference sequence). There are 14 residues in the CDR3. V dropped 6 bases and J dropped 3 bases, with 15 bases sitting between them. Notes on this clone: Its antigen is undetermined.

The sequenced sample was peripheral blood mononuclear cells (PBMCs), obtained before the second cycle of nivolumab. The TCR sequence derives from a human donor with classical Hodgkin lymphoma. This chain connects TRBV19 to TRBJ2-7; the D is unclear. CDR3 region: CASSPGLTHYEQYF. CDR3 sequence (DNA): TGTGCCAGTAGCCCCGGGCTGACACACTACGAGCAGTACTTC.